The entry below gives a single T cell receptor (beta chain) sequence along with its context. Its specificity is unknown. V lost 4 bases and J lost 3; bases outside the gene matches: 11. Germline CDR1 reads SGHKS; CDR2 reads YYEKEE (reference sequence). This CDR3 spans 17 amino acids. This sample was taken from a study of PD-1 blockade in classical Hodgkin lymphoma. General study points: Possible causes of repertoire differences, disease activity or prior therapy, remain undefined. When set against healthy donors, newly diagnosed patients were reported to show lower baseline TCR diversity.

The time point is: newly diagnosed, previously untreated cHL patient sample. Untreated, newly diagnosed classical Hodgkin lymphoma PBMCs served for comparison. The table came from immunoSEQ multiplex PCR; TCRdb's copy has only in-frame clones and leaves some out. Here the sample spans tens of thousands of clones, approximately 91% being singletons. The sequence derives from a human donor with classical Hodgkin lymphoma. Sequenced: peripheral blood mononuclear cells (PBMCs). This chain joins TRBV5-5 and TRBJ2-1; TRBD1 aligns across 9 bases. CDR3 coding DNA: TGTGCCAGCAGCATTCGGGAAGGACAGGGGATCTACAATGAGCAGTTCTTC. The encoded protein is CASSIREGQGIYNEQFF.